This T cell receptor (beta chain) was recorded in a study of cytomegalovirus exposure and HLA in healthy donors. Study-level points and caveats: Researchers counted 164 TCR beta chains as cytomegalovirus-associated.

As for this clone: Its antigen remains unidentified.

This PCR relied on a set of 60 Vbeta primers and 13 Jbeta primers. The data were produced by immunoSEQ multiplex PCR, yet TCRdb's version contains in-frame clones alone and is incomplete. Of 85,000 to 130,000 clones listed, around 76% were seen once; the top ten hold under 8%. This CDR3 has 13 residues. J lost 7 bases, V lost 7 bases, and 7 bases had no gene match. CDR1 is SNHLY, CDR2 FYNNEI, per germline. The chain recombines TRBV2 with TRBJ1-1; 9 bases map to TRBD1. The material sequenced was PBMCs. This TCR came from a woman aged 50 to 60 in good health and CMV-seropositive. The CDR3 bases are TGTGCCAGCACCGGGACAGGGCACTTTGAAGCTTTCTTT. Residues: CASTGTGHFEAFF. Based on the CDR3 plus reference TRBV2 and TRBJ1-1, the full variable domain is EPEVTQTPSHQVTQMGQEVILRCVPISNHLYFYWYRQILGQKVEFLVSFYNNEISEKSEIFDDQFSVERPDGSNFTLKIRSTKLEDSAMYFCASTGTGHFEAFFGQGTRLTVV.